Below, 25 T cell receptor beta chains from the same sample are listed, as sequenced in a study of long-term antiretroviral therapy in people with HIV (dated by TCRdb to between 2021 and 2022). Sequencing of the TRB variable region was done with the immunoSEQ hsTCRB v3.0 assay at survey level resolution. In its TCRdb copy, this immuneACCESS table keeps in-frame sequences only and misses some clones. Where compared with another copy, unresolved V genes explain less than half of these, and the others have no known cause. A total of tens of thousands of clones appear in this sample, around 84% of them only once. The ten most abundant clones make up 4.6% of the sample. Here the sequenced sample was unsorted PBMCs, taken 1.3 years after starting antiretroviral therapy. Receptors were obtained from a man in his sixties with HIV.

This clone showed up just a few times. The CDR3 nucleotides read TGTGCCAGCTCACCGGGGATGGGTCGGAGTTCACCCCTCCACTTT. Encoded protein: CASSPGMGRSSPLHF. V and J are TRBV18 and TRBJ1-6; no clear D. The V gene's germline CDR1 is KGHSH and CDR2 LQKENI. This CDR3 is 15 amino acids long. Trimming removed 3 bases from V and 9 bases from J, with 15 bases in between.

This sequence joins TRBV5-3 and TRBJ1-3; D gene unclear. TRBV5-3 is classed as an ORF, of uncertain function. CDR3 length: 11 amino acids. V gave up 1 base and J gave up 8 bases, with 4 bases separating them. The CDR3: CARSLLDTIYF. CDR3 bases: TGTGCCAGAAGCTTGCTTGACACCATATATTTT.

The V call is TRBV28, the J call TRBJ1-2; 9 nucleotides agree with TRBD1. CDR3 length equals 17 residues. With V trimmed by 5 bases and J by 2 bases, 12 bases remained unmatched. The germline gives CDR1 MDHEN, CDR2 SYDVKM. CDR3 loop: CASSHLNPGQGNYGYTF. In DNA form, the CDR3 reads TGTGCCAGCAGTCACCTTAATCCGGGACAGGGAAACTATGGCTACACCTTC.

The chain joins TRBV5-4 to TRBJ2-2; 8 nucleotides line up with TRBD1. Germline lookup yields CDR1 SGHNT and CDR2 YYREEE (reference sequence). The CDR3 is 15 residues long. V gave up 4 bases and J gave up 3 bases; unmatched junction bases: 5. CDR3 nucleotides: TGTGCCAGCAGCCGAGACAGGGGAGACACCGGGGAGCTGTTTTTT. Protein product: CASSRDRGDTGELFF.

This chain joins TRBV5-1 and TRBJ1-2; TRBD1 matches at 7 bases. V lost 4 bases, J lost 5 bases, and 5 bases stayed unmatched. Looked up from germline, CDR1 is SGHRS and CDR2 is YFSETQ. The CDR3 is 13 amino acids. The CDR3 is CASSKDRDYGYTF. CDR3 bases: TGCGCCAGCAGCAAAGACAGGGATTATGGCTACACCTTC.

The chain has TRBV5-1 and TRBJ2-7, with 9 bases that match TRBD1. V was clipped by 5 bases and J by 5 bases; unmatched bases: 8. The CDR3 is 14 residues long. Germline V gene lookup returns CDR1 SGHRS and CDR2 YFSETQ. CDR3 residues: CASRPGTGTHEQYF. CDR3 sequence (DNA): TGCGCCAGCAGACCCGGGACAGGGACCCACGAGCAGTACTTC. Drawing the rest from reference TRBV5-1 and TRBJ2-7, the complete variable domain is KAGVTQTPRYLIKTRGQQVTLSCSPISGHRSVSWYQQTPGQGLQFLFEYFSETQRNKGNFPGRFSGRQFSNSRSEMNVSTLELGDSALYLCASRPGTGTHEQYFGPGTRLTVT.

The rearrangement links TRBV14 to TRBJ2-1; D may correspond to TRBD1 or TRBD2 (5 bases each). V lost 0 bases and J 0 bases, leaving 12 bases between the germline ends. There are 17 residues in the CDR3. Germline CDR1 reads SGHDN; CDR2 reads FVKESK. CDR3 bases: TGTGCCAGCAGCCAAGATCGTGGGGGTTACTCCTACAATGAGCAGTTCTTC. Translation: CASSQDRGGYSYNEQFF.

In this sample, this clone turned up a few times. CDR3 sequence: CASSGDGYSYEQYF. The CDR3 bases are TGCGCCAGCAGTGGGGACGGGTACTCCTACGAGCAGTACTTC. The chain has TRBV10-2 and TRBJ2-7; D possibly matches TRBD1 or TRBD2 (5 bases each). The CDR3 covers 14 residues. Germline V gene data show CDR1 as WSHSY and CDR2 as SAAADI. V lost 4 bases and J lost 0, with 10 bases in between.

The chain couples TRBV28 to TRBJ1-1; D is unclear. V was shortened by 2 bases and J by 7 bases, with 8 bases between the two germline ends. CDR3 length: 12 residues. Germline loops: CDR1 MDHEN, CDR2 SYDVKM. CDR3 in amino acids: CASSLAGLEAFF. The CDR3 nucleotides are TGTGCCAGCAGTTTAGCCGGACTTGAAGCTTTCTTT.

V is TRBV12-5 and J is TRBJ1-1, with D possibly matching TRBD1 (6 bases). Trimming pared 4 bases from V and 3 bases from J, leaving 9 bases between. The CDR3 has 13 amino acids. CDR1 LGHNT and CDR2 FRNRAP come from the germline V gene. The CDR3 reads CASGYYRDTEAFF. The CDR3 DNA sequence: TGTGCTAGTGGTTACTACAGGGACACTGAAGCTTTCTTT.

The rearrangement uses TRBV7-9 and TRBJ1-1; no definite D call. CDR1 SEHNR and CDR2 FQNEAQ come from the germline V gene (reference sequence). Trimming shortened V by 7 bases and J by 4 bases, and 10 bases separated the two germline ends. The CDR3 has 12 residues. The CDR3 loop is CASKIGITEAFF. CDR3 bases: TGTGCCAGCAAGATCGGGATCACTGAAGCTTTCTTT. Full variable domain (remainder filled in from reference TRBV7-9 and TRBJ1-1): DTGVSQNPRHKITKRGQNVTFRCDPISEHNRLYWYRQTLGQGPEFLTYFQNEAQLEKSRLLSDRFSAERPKGSFSTLEIQRTEQGDSAMYLCASKIGITEAFFGQGTRLTVV.

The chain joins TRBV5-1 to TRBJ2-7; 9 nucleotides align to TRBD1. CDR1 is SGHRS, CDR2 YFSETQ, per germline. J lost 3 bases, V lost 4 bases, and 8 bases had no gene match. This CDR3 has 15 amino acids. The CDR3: CASSIVPGQGYEQYF. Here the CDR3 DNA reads TGCGCCAGCAGCATTGTACCGGGACAGGGCTACGAGCAGTACTTC.

CDR3 nucleotides: TGTGCTAGTGGTTTGATGGGCCCCAGGGCAGGGGGCGAGCGGAACATTCAGTACTTC. Translation gives CASGLMGPRAGGERNIQYF. The chain links TRBV12-5 to TRBJ2-4, with 8 bases fitting TRBD1. The CDR3 is made up of 19 amino acids. Germline values: CDR1 LGHNT, CDR2 FRNRAP. Trimming at V came to 2 bases and at J to 7 bases, leaving 19 bases not matched to a gene.

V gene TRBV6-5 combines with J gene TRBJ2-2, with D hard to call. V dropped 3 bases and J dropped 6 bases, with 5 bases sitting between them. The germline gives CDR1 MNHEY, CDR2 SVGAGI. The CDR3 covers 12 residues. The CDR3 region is CASSYLAGELFF. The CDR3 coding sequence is TGTGCCAGCAGTTATCTGGCCGGGGAGCTGTTTTTT.

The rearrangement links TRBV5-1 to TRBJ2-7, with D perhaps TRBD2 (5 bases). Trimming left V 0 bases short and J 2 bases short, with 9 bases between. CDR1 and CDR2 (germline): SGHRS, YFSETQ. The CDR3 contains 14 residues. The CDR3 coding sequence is TGCGCCAGCAGCTTGGCCCGGGGTACCTACGAGCAGTACTTC. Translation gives CASSLARGTYEQYF. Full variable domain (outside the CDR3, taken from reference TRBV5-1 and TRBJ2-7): KAGVTQTPRYLIKTRGQQVTLSCSPISGHRSVSWYQQTPGQGLQFLFEYFSETQRNKGNFPGRFSGRQFSNSRSEMNVSTLELGDSALYLCASSLARGTYEQYFGPGTRLTVT.

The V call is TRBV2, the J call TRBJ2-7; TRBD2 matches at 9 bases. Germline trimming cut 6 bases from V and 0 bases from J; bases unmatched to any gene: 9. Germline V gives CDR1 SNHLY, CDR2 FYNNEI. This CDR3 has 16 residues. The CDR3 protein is CASRNLAGASSYEQYF. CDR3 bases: TGTGCCAGCAGGAACTTAGCGGGGGCGAGCTCCTACGAGCAGTACTTC.

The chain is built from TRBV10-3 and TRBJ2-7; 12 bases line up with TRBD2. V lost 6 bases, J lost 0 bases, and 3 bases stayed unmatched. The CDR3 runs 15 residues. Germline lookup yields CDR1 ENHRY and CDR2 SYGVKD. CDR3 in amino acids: CAISLTSGSSYEQYF. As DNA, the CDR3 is TGTGCCATCAGCCTGACTAGCGGGAGCTCCTACGAGCAGTACTTC.

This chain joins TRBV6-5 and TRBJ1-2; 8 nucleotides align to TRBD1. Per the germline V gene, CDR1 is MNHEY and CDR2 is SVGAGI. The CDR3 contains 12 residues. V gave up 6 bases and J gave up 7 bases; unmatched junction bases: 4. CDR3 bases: TGTGCCAGCAGCGGGACAGGCTTTGGCTACACCTTC. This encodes CASSGTGFGYTF.

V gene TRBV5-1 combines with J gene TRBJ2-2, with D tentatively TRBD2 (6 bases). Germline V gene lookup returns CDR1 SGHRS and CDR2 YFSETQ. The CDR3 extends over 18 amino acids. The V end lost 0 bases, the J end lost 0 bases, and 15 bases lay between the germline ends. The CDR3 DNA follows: TGCGCCAGCAGCTTGGCTAGCATAGCGGAAACGAACACCGGGGAGCTGTTTTTT. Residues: CASSLASIAETNTGELFF.

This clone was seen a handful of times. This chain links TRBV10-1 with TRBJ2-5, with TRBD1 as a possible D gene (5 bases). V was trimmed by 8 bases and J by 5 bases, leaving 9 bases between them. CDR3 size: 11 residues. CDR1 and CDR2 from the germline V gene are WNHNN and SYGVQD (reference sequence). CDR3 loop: CASEKGETQYF. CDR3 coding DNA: TGCGCCAGCGAGAAGGGGGAGACCCAGTACTTC.

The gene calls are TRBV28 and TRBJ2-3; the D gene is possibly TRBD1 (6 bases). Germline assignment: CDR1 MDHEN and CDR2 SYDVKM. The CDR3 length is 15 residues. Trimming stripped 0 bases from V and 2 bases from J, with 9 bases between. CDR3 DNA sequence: TGTGCCAGCAGTTTATGGCAGGGGTCCACAGATACGCAGTATTTT. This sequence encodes CASSLWQGSTDTQYF.

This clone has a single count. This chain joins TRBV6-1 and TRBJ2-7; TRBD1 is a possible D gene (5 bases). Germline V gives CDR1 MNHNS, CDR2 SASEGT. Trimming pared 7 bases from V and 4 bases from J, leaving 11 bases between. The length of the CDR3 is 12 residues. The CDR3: CASKETVYEQYF. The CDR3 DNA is TGTGCCAGCAAAGAGACAGTTTACGAGCAGTACTTC.

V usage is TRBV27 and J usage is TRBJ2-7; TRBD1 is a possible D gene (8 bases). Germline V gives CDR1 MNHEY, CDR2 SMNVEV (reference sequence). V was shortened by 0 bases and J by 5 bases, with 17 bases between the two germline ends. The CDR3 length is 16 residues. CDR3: CASSLSRNRGGHEQYF. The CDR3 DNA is TGTGCCAGCAGTTTATCCCGAAACAGGGGGGGACACGAGCAGTACTTC.

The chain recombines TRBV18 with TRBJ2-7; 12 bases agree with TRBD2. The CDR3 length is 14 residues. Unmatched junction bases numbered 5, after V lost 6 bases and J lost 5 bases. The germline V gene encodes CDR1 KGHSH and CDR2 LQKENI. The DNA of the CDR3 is TGTGCCAGCTCCCTAGCGGGAGGGCACGACGAGCAGTACTTC. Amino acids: CASSLAGGHDEQYF. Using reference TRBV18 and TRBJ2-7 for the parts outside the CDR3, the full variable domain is NAGVMQNPRHLVRRRGQEARLRCSPMKGHSHVYWYRQLPEEGLKFMVYLQKENIIDESGMPKERFSAEFPKEGPSILRIQQVVRGDSAAYFCASSLAGGHDEQYFGPGTRLTVT.

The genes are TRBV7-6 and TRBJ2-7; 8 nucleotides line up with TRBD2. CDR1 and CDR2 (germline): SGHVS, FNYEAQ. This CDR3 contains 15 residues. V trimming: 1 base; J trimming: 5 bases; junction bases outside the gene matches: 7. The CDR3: CASSLELAELHEQYF. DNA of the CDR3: TGTGCCAGCAGCTTAGAACTAGCGGAGTTACACGAGCAGTACTTC.